The 24 T cell receptor beta chains in this list originate from one sample, sequenced in a study of blood T cell repertoires in COVID-19. The data were produced by immunoSEQ multiplex PCR, yet TCRdb's version contains in-frame clones alone and is incomplete. The sample includes roughly 400,000 clones, less than 95% of them seen just once. The sample comprised PBMCs or T cells enriched from blood (not recorded which). These receptors all stem from a man aged 18 to 29 who had recovered from COVID-19.

This chain's CDR3 is CASSQLFVGQTDLADKNIQYF. In DNA form, the CDR3 reads TGTGCCAGCAGCCAACTCTTTGTAGGACAGACTGACCTAGCCGACAAAAACATTCAGTACTTC. The chain links TRBV28 to TRBJ2-4, with D possibly TRBD1 on 6 matching bases. Trimming stripped 6 bases from V and 3 bases from J, with 33 bases between. CDR3 length: 21 residues. In germline, CDR1 is MDHEN, CDR2 SYDVKM.

The chain couples TRBV24-1 to TRBJ2-1; 14 bases line up with TRBD2. V shed 7 bases, J shed 10 bases, and the junction held 8 bases outside the gene matches. CDR3 size: 15 residues. Germline V gene data show CDR1 as KGHDR and CDR2 as SFDVKD. Here the CDR3 reads CATRAGLAGAGEQFF. Written as DNA, the CDR3 is TGTGCCACCAGAGCGGGACTAGCGGGAGCCGGCGAGCAGTTCTTC.

The V call is TRBV10-3, the J call TRBJ2-1, with a weak D call TRBD1 (6 bases). This CDR3 comprises 13 residues. V was trimmed by 2 bases and J by 15 bases, leaving 17 bases between them. Looked up from germline, CDR1 is ENHRY and CDR2 is SYGVKD. The CDR3 coding sequence is TGTGCCATCAGTGAGACCCCTGAAGGGGGATGGTTCTTC. Translated, it gives CAISETPEGGWFF.

The V gene is TRBV24-1, the J gene TRBJ1-2, with D perhaps TRBD1 (5 bases). The V end lost 6 bases, the J end lost 6 bases, and 10 bases lay between the germline ends. CDR3 length: 12 residues. Germline V gene lookup returns CDR1 KGHDR and CDR2 SFDVKD. CDR3 in amino acids: CATSKGRDGYTF. The CDR3 DNA reads TGTGCCACCAGTAAGGGGCGAGATGGCTACACCTTC.

The rearrangement joins TRBV28 to TRBJ1-4; unclear D gene. The CDR3 runs 15 residues. Trimming removed 3 bases from V and 4 bases from J, with 12 bases in between. Germline V gene sequence: CDR1 MDHEN, CDR2 SYDVKM. CDR3 sequence (DNA): TGTGCCAGCAGTTTCCGGACTGGGGTTAATGAAAAACTGTTTTTT. Amino acids: CASSFRTGVNEKLFF.

V and J are TRBV28 and TRBJ1-3; D perhaps matches TRBD1 (6 bases). There are 14 residues in the CDR3. Germline CDR1 reads MDHEN; CDR2 reads SYDVKM. Trimming cost V 7 bases and J 1 base, with 11 bases left between them. The CDR3 region has the DNA TGTGCCAGCACCGTACAGGGTTCTGGAAACACCATATATTTT. Translating it yields CASTVQGSGNTIYF.

J is TRBJ1-1 and V is TRBV18, with D unclear. Germline V CDR1 and CDR2: KGHSH, LQKENI. Trimming left V 3 bases short and J 1 base short, with 12 bases between. This CDR3 spans 15 amino acids. CDR3 in amino acids: CASSPGVTTNTEAFF. The CDR3 DNA is TGTGCCAGCTCACCCGGGGTGACAACGAACACTGAAGCTTTCTTT.

The chain combines TRBV14 with TRBJ1-6, with D possibly matching TRBD1 (5 bases). The CDR3 sequence is 14 residues long. Germline V gene lookup returns CDR1 SGHDN and CDR2 FVKESK. The ends were cut back, 2 bases at V and 9 bases at J, with 11 bases in the middle. This chain's CDR3 is CASSQIGGGSPLHF. CDR3 nucleotide sequence: TGTGCCAGCAGCCAAATCGGGGGGGGTTCACCCCTCCACTTT. Using reference TRBV14 and TRBJ1-6 for the parts outside the CDR3, the full variable domain is EAGVTQFPSHSVIEKGQTVTLRCDPISGHDNLYWYRRVMGKEIKFLLHFVKESKQDESGMPNNRFLAERTGGTYSTLKVQPAELEDSGVYFCASSQIGGGSPLHFGNGTRLTVT.

The rearrangement uses TRBV18 and TRBJ1-2; D is unclear. Germline V gene lookup returns CDR1 KGHSH and CDR2 LQKENI. This CDR3 is 13 amino acids long. V lost 3 bases to trimming and J lost 5 bases, with 10 bases between them. The CDR3 here is CASSPEPGYGYTF. CDR3 bases: TGTGCCAGCTCACCCGAGCCCGGTTATGGCTACACCTTC.

The chain uses TRBV29-1 and TRBJ2-1; 11 nucleotides match TRBD1. Germline V CDR1 and CDR2: SQVTM, ANQGSEA. J lost 6 bases, V lost 1 base, and 8 bases had no gene match. The CDR3 extends over 16 amino acids. DNA for the CDR3: TGCAGCGTTGAAGTCTGGACAGGGGGCTTGGTCAATGAGCAGTTCTTC. It translates to CSVEVWTGGLVNEQFF.

The rearrangement uses TRBV19 and TRBJ1-5, with D unclear. CDR1 and CDR2 (germline): LNHDA, SQIVND (reference sequence). Trimming took 6 bases from V and 5 from J, leaving 14 bases between them. CDR3 length equals 14 residues. In DNA form, the CDR3 reads TGTGCCAGTAGCATACTGGGAGAGGATCAGCCCCAGCATTTT. Protein sequence: CASSILGEDQPQHF. Looking up the rest from reference TRBV19 and TRBJ1-5 gives the full variable domain: DGGITQSPKYLFRKEGQNVTLSCEQNLNHDAMYWYRQDPGQGLRLIYYSQIVNDFQKGDIAEGYSVSREKKESFPLTVTSAQKNPTAFYLCASSILGEDQPQHFGDGTRLSIL.

The chain carries TRBV7-3 and TRBJ2-1, with D unresolved. The CDR3 sequence is 13 residues long. Deletions cut 5 bases from V and 6 bases from J, with 11 bases between. Germline lookup yields CDR1 SGHTA and CDR2 FQGTGA. The CDR3 DNA is TGTGCCAGCAGCCCTTTTAGCAGCAATGAGCAGTTCTTC. This gives the protein CASSPFSSNEQFF.

The rearrangement links TRBV9 to TRBJ1-2, with a possible D match to TRBD1 (6 bases). The V and J ends lost 4 bases and 0 bases respectively, with 22 bases between them. The V gene's germline CDR1 is SGDLS and CDR2 YYNGEE. The CDR3 has 18 residues. For the CDR3, the DNA is TGTGCCAGCAGCTCACGAGCCGGCGGCAGGGGTACTAACTATGGCTACACCTTC. Residues: CASSSRAGGRGTNYGYTF.

This clone was recorded once. The chain carries TRBV5-4 and TRBJ2-2; 7 bases are a match to TRBD2. J gave up 5 bases and V 5 bases, and 12 bases lay outside the gene matches. This CDR3 is 16 amino acids long. Per the germline V gene, CDR1 is SGHNT and CDR2 is YYREEE (reference sequence). The CDR3 reads CASRRGGLAETGELFF. CDR3 nucleotide sequence: TGTGCCAGCAGACGCGGGGGTCTAGCGGAAACCGGGGAGCTGTTTTTT.

The rearrangement links TRBV5-4 to TRBJ1-1; the D is unclear. The germline V gene encodes CDR1 SGHNT and CDR2 YYREEE (reference sequence). Trimming stripped 4 bases from V and 1 base from J, with 11 bases between. CDR3 length equals 14 residues. The chain's CDR3 is CASSRVGGNTEAFF. Written as DNA, the CDR3 is TGTGCCAGCAGCCGAGTAGGAGGGAACACTGAAGCTTTCTTT.

J is TRBJ2-1 and V is TRBV24-1; TRBD1 aligns across 7 bases. The CDR3 is 14 amino acids. Germline assignment: CDR1 KGHDR and CDR2 SFDVKD. With V trimmed by 3 bases and J by 4 bases, 2 bases remained unmatched. In DNA form, the CDR3 reads TGTGCCACCAGTGATGAACAGGGGTACAATGAGCAGTTCTTC. This sequence encodes CATSDEQGYNEQFF.

The rearrangement links TRBV5-1 to TRBJ1-1; 11 positions agree with TRBD1. The CDR3 has 15 residues. Germline V gene lookup returns CDR1 SGHRS and CDR2 YFSETQ. V trimming: 4 bases; J trimming: 4 bases; junction bases outside the gene matches: 6. The CDR3 DNA reads as TGCGCCAGCAGCCGGACCGGGACAGGGGGCACTGAAGCTTTCTTT. This sequence encodes CASSRTGTGGTEAFF.

This clone was observed a single time. The chain combines TRBV19 with TRBJ1-1; 9 nucleotides agree with TRBD1. CDR1 and CDR2 (germline): LNHDA, SQIVND (reference sequence). The CDR3 covers 14 residues. V was clipped by 6 bases and J by 6 bases; unmatched bases: 8. CDR3 DNA: TGTGCCAGTAGCCCCGGGACAGGGCTGCCTGAAGCTTTCTTT. Protein product: CASSPGTGLPEAFF.

The rearrangement links TRBV9 to TRBJ2-2; 8 nucleotides agree with TRBD2. The CDR3 runs 17 residues. Trimming cost V 2 bases and J 6 bases; bases outside gene matches: 12. In germline, CDR1 is SGDLS, CDR2 YYNGEE. The CDR3 DNA reads as TGTGCCAGCAGCGTGAGAAGGAGCGGGAGATTTGCCGGGGAGCTGTTTTTT. Its translation is CASSVRRSGRFAGELFF.

This chain links TRBV28 with TRBJ1-3; the D gene is possibly TRBD1 (5 bases). The CDR3 is made up of 16 amino acids. CDR1 is MDHEN and CDR2 is SYDVKM in the germline V gene. V lost 5 bases and J 8 bases, leaving 22 bases between the germline ends. CDR3 loop: CASSTRPGRRGYTIYF. CDR3 nucleotide sequence: TGTGCCAGCAGTACCCGTCCCGGGAGACGGGGGTACACCATATATTTT. The full variable domain, its missing parts supplied by reference TRBV28 and TRBJ1-3, is DVKVTQSSRYLVKRTGEKVFLECVQDMDHENMFWYRQDPGLGLRLIYFSYDVKMKEKGDIPEGYSVSREKKERFSLILESASTNQTSMYLCASSTRPGRRGYTIYFGEGSWLTVV.

Here the CDR3 DNA reads TGTGCCAGCAGCACCCAGGGGGGTTCTGGAAACACCATATATTTT. Translation gives CASSTQGGSGNTIYF. This rearrangement joins TRBV3-1 (or the pseudogene TRBV3-2) to TRBJ1-3; 7 nucleotides align to TRBD1. From germline, CDR1 is LGHDT and CDR2 YNNKEL (reference sequence). The junction had 5 bases not matched to a gene; V was cut back by 5 bases and J by 1 base. The CDR3 is 15 amino acids.

This chain links TRBV28 with TRBJ1-2; 7 bases map to TRBD1. Germline V gene data show CDR1 as MDHEN and CDR2 as SYDVKM. This CDR3 has 14 residues. V dropped 5 bases and J dropped 7; count of bases not matched to a gene: 10. CDR3 sequence: CASSAPGGRSGYTF. CDR3 DNA: TGTGCCAGCAGTGCCCCAGGGGGGAGGAGTGGCTACACCTTC.

This chain joins TRBV25-1 and TRBJ1-1, with D hard to call. CDR1 MGHDK and CDR2 SYGVNS come from the germline V gene. With 6 bases removed from V and 5 bases from J, the gap between germline ends came to 13 bases. This CDR3 comprises 13 residues. CDR3 nucleotides: TGTGCCAGCAGAAACCAGGCGTCAACTGAAGCTTTCTTT. Residues: CASRNQASTEAFF.

The CDR3 nucleotides read TGTGCCAGCTCATGGTCAGGGGGTGACACTGAAGCTTTCTTT. Translating gives CASSWSGGDTEAFF. V and J are TRBV18 and TRBJ1-1; 7 positions match TRBD1. The V and J ends lost 5 bases and 3 bases, in that order; junction bases with no gene match: 6. Germline lookup yields CDR1 KGHSH and CDR2 LQKENI. The CDR3 sequence is 14 residues long.